Below, one T cell receptor beta chain is given with its context. Its target is unknown. The table came from immunoSEQ multiplex PCR; TCRdb's copy has only in-frame clones and leaves some out. The sample shows around 700,000 clones, about 78% of them seen only once. This sample was included in a study of shared clonotypes between healthy human individuals. Study-level points and caveats: What rarefaction showed was incomplete sorted-subset sequencing despite large depth. Naive subsets generally exceeded memory subsets in estimated richness. The researchers took only blood, and tissue repertoires probably look different.

Each donor was a Caucasian adult residing in Nashville, Tennessee. This TCR was recovered from a woman younger than 45 in good health. The material sequenced was memory CD4+ T cells sorted from blood. Regarding subset: CD45RA-negative fraction.

CDR3 protein: CASSYFGEQFF. CDR3 in DNA: TGTGCCAGCAGTTACTTCGGAGAGCAGTTCTTC. The chain uses TRBV6-5 and TRBJ2-1; the D is unclear. Per germline, CDR1 MNHEY and CDR2 SVGAGI. The CDR3 is made up of 11 amino acids. V lost 1 base to trimming and J lost 10 bases, with 5 bases between them.